This T cell receptor (beta chain) came from a study of shared clonotypes between healthy human individuals. Between the trimmed V and J ends, which lost 1 base and 2 bases, there was a span of 7 bases. The CDR3 is made up of 14 amino acids. In germline, CDR1 is MDHEN, CDR2 SYDVKM. CD45RO-negative CD8 cells positively selected for CCR7 made up the naive population, which excluded terminally differentiated effector memory CD45RA+ cells. The protocol was immunoSEQ multiplex PCR, while the TCRdb copy is restricted to in-frame clones and leaves out a portion. The sample shows about 2.1 million clones, 80% to 95% of them seen only once.

V is TRBV28 and J is TRBJ2-3; D is unresolved. Specimen: naive CD8+ T cells from PBMCs. This TCR derives from a man aged 18 to 30 in good health. Some clones in this sample may be carry-over from other donors' samples. The CDR3 sequence: CASSLLGNTDTQYF. The CDR3 nucleotides are TGTGCCAGCAGTTTATTAGGAAACACAGATACGCAGTATTTT.